This is a list of T cell receptor beta chains from one sample in a study of tumor-infiltrating lymphocytes in primary liver carcinoma. TCRdb itself ran the multiplex PCR reads through MiXCR, one entry per CDR3 protein. The profile shows fewer than 350,000 distinct CDR3 sequences, 65% of them singletons. Sample: peripheral blood. The receptors shown here come from a man aged 35-49 years with primary liver carcinoma and hepatitis B virus infection. Both conserved end residues are part of each CDR3. The D gene is left open where the match is weak. Clone size is stated in some rows and not others, as once, few, many or a class when expanded.

v_gene	j_gene	abundance	d_gene	CDR3aa	CDR3nt
TRBV10-3	TRBJ2-2	.	TRBD1	CAIRSRTGTDTGELFF	TGTGCCATCAGATCTCGGACAGGGACGGACACCGGGGAGCTGTTTTTT
TRBV5-1	TRBJ2-3	.	.	CASILEAGTQYF	TGCGCCAGCATCTTGGAGGCGGGCACGCAGTATTTT
TRBV6-6	TRBJ2-4	.	TRBD2	CASSYSGISGRLAKNIQYF	TGTGCCAGCAGTTACTCGGGGATTAGCGGGCGCCTAGCCAAAAACATTCAGTATTTC
TRBV5-1	TRBJ2-7	.	.	CASSPNSVTASYEQYF	TGCGCCAGCAGCCCGAACTCAGTAACAGCCTCCTACGAACAGTACTTC
TRBV5-1	TRBJ1-2	.	TRBD1	CASSGTGYRGYTF	TGCGCCAGCAGCGGGACAGGGTATCGGGGCTACACCTTC
TRBV5-4	TRBJ1-1	once	TRBD1	CASSGGGGRTMNTEAFF	TGTGCCAGCAGCGGAGGGGGCGGCAGGACTATGAACACTGAAGCTTTCTTT
TRBV7-8	TRBJ2-2	few	TRBD1	CASSYTGASGELFF	TGTGCCAGCAGTTACACAGGGGCGTCCGGGGAGCTGTTTTTT
TRBV6-1	TRBJ1-1	many	TRBD1	CASRAGTGDTEAFF	TGTGCCAGCAGGGCCGGGACAGGGGACACTGAAGCTTTCTTT
TRBV6-2/TRBV6-3	TRBJ2-5	once	.	CASTLSTGQFGQYF	TGTGCCAGCACCCTTAGTACAGGGCAATTCGGCCAGTACTTC
TRBV6-6	TRBJ1-1	many	.	CASSYGAVNTEAFF	TGTGCCAGCAGTTACGGGGCAGTGAACACTGAAGCTTTCTTT
TRBV5-1	TRBJ2-1	.	TRBD2	CASSLGTSGAYNKQFF	TGCGCCAGCAGCTTGGGGACTAGCGGGGCGTACAATAAGCAGTTCTTC
TRBV29-1	TRBJ2-2	many	.	CSVRLSGELFF	TGCAGCGTTCGCCTCAGCGGGGAGCTGTTTTTT
TRBV6-6	TRBJ1-1	.	TRBD1	CASSLGQGKGAGAFF	TGTGCCAGCAGTCTCGGACAGGGCAAGGGGGCTGGAGCTTTCTTT
TRBV6-2/TRBV6-3	TRBJ2-1	.	.	CASTSRYNEQFF	TGTGCCAGCACGAGCAGGTACAATGAGCAGTTCTTC
TRBV4-1	TRBJ2-2	many	.	CASSQEAWGGELFF	TGCGCCAGCAGCCAGGAAGCTTGGGGCGGGGAGCTGTTTTTT
TRBV6-1	TRBJ2-2	few	.	CASSEGGAMTGELFF	TGTGCCAGCAGTGAGGGGGGGGCTATGACCGGGGAGCTGTTTTTT
TRBV11-2	TRBJ2-7	.	.	CASSLLGVSYEQYF	TGTGCCAGCAGTTTATTGGGGGTTTCCTACGAGCAGTACTTC
TRBV14	TRBJ2-7	.	.	CASNQGSQSSSYEQYF	TGTGCCAGCAACCAAGGTTCCCAGTCATCCTCCTACGAGCAGTACTTC
TRBV6-2/TRBV6-3	TRBJ2-1	.	.	CASSPPRLVSPPKNNEQFF	TGTGCCAGCAGCCCTCCGCGGCTAGTGAGTCCACCTAAGAACAATGAGCAGTTCTTC
TRBV29-1	TRBJ2-5	many	.	CSVEGSGETQYF	TGCAGCGTTGAGGGAAGTGGTGAGACCCAGTACTTC
TRBV11-2	TRBJ2-2	few	.	CASSKGWIGNTGELFF	TGTGCCAGTAGCAAAGGATGGATAGGGAACACCGGGGAGCTGTTTTTT
TRBV11-2	TRBJ2-2	few	.	CASSFPEIRSTGELFF	TGTGCCAGCAGCTTTCCGGAAATAAGGAGTACCGGGGAGCTGTTTTTT
TRBV6-5	TRBJ2-5	many	.	CASSISGTRETQYF	TGTGCCAGCAGTATCTCCGGGACAAGGGAGACCCAGTACTTC
TRBV29-1	TRBJ2-3	once	TRBD2	CSATSGSDTDTEYF	TGCAGCGCTACTAGCGGGAGTGACACAGATACGGAGTATTTT
TRBV29-1	TRBJ2-4	many	.	CSVGISKNIQYF	TGCAGCGTCGGGATTTCCAAAAACATTCAGTACTTC
TRBV11-2	TRBJ2-1	.	.	CANSFKARGPRQFF	TGTGCCAACAGCTTCAAGGCGAGAGGGCCGCGGCAGTTCTTC
TRBV11-2	TRBJ2-1	.	.	CASSLYSLWHGQFF	TGTGCCAGCAGCTTGTATAGCTTGTGGCATGGGCAGTTCTTC
TRBV11-2	TRBJ1-1	.	.	CASSFNGAGNTEVFF	TGTGCCAGCAGCTTTAACGGGGCGGGGAACACTGAAGTTTTCTTT
TRBV4-3	TRBJ2-7	many	TRBD1	CASSPGQGRSYEQYF	TGCGCCAGCAGCCCCGGACAGGGTCGCTCCTACGAGCAGTACTTC
TRBV4-1	TRBJ1-5	.	TRBD1	CASSSDRGTYQPQHF	TGCGCCAGCAGCAGCGACAGGGGAACGTATCAGCCCCAGCATTTT
TRBV30	TRBJ1-1	.	.	CAWSAQGGTEAFF	TGTGCCTGGAGCGCACAGGGTGGCACTGAAGCTTTCTTT
TRBV5-4	TRBJ2-2	.	TRBD1	CASSFTGGRDGELFF	TGTGCCAGCAGCTTTACAGGGGGCCGAGACGGGGAGCTGTTTTTT
TRBV5-4	TRBJ2-3	.	.	CASSTDPTDTQCF	TGTGCCAGCAGCACCGACCCCACAGATACGCAGTGTTTT
TRBV6-1	TRBJ1-5	many	.	CASSWAGNQPQHF	TGTGCCAGCAGTTGGGCAGGCAATCAGCCCCAGCATTTT
TRBV14	TRBJ2-7	.	.	CASSQRRLTLMGDEQYF	TGCGCCAGCAGCCAACGCCGTCTAACCCTCATGGGGGACGAGCAGTACTTC
TRBV7-9	TRBJ2-1	.	.	CASSVEGEAYNEQFF	TGTGCCAGCAGCGTGGAGGGAGAGGCCTACAATGAGCAGTTCTTC
TRBV6-6	TRBJ1-5	few	.	CASTPTQLNQPQHF	TGTGCCAGCACCCCCACGCAGCTCAATCAGCCCCAGCATTTT
TRBV4-1	TRBJ2-3	many	TRBD2	CASHLSGRRTDTQYF	TGCGCCAGTCACCTTAGCGGGAGGAGGACAGATACGCAGTATTTT
TRBV5-6	TRBJ2-7	.	TRBD1	CASRSTGTGFSYEQYF	TGTGCCAGCAGGTCCACCGGGACAGGGTTCTCCTACGAGCAGTACTTC
TRBV4-1	TRBJ2-3	many	TRBD2	CASSQGAAGVRTDTQYF	TGCGCCAGCAGCCAAGGGGCAGCGGGAGTACGTACAGATACGCAGTATTTT
TRBV4-1	TRBJ2-1	few	TRBD2	CASSARLAGAYNEQFF	TGCGCCAGCAGCGCACGACTAGCGGGGGCATACAATGAGCAGTTCTTC
TRBV6-5	TRBJ1-5	few	.	CASSRTGIQPQHF	TGTGCCAGCAGCCGTACAGGGATTCAGCCCCAGCATTTT
TRBV10-3	TRBJ2-2	few	.	CAISPQNIGELFF	TGTGCCATCAGCCCACAGAACATCGGGGAGCTGTTTTTT
TRBV30	TRBJ2-7	few	TRBD1	CAWSALGTALSYEQYF	TGTGCCTGGAGTGCCCTCGGGACAGCTCTATCCTACGAGCAGTACTTC
TRBV9	TRBJ1-1	.	.	CASSVGESDTEAFF	TGTGCCAGCAGCGTAGGTGAGAGCGACACTGAAGCTTTCTTT
TRBV5-4	TRBJ1-6	.	TRBD1	CASSLEGTGNSPLHF	TGTGCCAGCAGCTTGGAGGGGACAGGAAATTCACCCCTCCACTTT
TRBV5-4	TRBJ2-5	many	TRBD1	CASSETGTEETQYF	TGTGCCAGCAGCGAAACCGGGACAGAAGAGACCCAGTACTTC
TRBV5-1	TRBJ2-7	few	TRBD2	CASSWTSGFSYEQYF	TGCGCCAGCAGCTGGACTAGCGGGTTCTCCTACGAGCAGTACTTC
TRBV11-1	TRBJ2-4	many	TRBD2	CASSLASGRNIQYF	TGTGCCAGCAGCTTAGCTAGCGGGAGGAACATTCAGTACTTC
TRBV7-9	TRBJ2-3	few	.	CASSLVRQSLADTQYF	TGTGCCAGCAGCTTAGTGAGACAATCGCTCGCAGATACGCAGTATTTT
TRBV30	TRBJ1-1	few	TRBD1	CAWEDRRRAFF	TGTGCCTGGGAGGACAGGCGGAGGGCTTTCTTT
TRBV7-9	TRBJ2-2	.	TRBD1	CASSTRDRGRTNTGELFF	TGTGCCAGCAGCACCCGGGACAGGGGGCGAACGAACACCGGGGAGCTGTTTTTT